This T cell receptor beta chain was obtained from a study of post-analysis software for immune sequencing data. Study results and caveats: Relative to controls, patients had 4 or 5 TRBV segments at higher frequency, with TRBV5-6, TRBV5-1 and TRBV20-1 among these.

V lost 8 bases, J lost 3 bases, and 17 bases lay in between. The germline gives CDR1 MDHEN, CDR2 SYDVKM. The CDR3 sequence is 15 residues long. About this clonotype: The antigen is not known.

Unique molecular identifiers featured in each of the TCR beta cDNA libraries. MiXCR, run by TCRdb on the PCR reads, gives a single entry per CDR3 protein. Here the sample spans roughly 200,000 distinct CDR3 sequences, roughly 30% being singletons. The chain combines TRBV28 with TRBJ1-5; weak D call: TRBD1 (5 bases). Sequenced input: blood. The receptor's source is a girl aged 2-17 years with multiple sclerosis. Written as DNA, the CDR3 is TGTGCCAGCGGGGGGGGACTGGAATTCAATCAGCCCCAGCATTTT. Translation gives CASGGGLEFNQPQHF.